This T cell receptor (beta chain) was identified during a study of OX40 agonist ivuxolimab in advanced cancers. TCRdb's copy holds only in-frame clones and misses some; the assay was immunoSEQ multiplex PCR. The sample has approximately 40,000 clones; roughly 82% are singletons. This CDR3 spans 15 amino acids. The germline gives CDR1 SGHVS, CDR2 FQNEAQ. Between the trimmed V and J ends, which lost 1 base and 3 bases, there was a span of 10 bases. The sample in question was CD4+ or CD8+ T cells sorted from blood, obtained in a trial of the OX40 agonist ivuxolimab. This clonotype was obtained from an adult with an advanced solid tumor such as melanoma, head and neck, liver or kidney cancer. The chain uses TRBV7-8 and TRBJ1-5; no reliable D call. This CDR3 reads CASSLDRQANQPQHF. CDR3 bases: TGTGCCAGCAGCTTAGATCGGCAGGCCAATCAGCCCCAGCATTTT.